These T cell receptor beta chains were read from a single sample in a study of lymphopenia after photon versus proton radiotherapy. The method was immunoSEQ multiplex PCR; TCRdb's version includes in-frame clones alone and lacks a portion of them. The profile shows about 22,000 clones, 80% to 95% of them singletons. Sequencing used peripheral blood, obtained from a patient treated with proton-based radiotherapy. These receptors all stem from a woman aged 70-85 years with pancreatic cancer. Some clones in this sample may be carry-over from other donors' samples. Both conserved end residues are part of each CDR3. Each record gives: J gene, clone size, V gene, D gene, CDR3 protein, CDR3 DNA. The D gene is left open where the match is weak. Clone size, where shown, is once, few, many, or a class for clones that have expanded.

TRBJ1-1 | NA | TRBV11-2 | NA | CASSLEDTYWNTEAFF | TGTGCCAGCAGCTTAGAGGATACCTACTGGAACACTGAAGCTTTCTTT
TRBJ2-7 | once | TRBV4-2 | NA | CASSQGPAAEQYF | TGTGCCAGCAGCCAAGGCCCAGCCGCCGAGCAGTACTTC
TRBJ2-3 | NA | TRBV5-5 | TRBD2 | CASRPGLADYTDTQYF | TGTGCCAGCAGACCCGGACTAGCGGACTACACAGATACGCAGTATTTT
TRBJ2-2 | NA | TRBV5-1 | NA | CASSFQGEDTGELFF | TGCGCCAGCAGCTTCCAGGGGGAGGACACCGGGGAGCTGTTTTTT
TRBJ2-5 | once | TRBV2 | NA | CASSGWRGGETQYF | TGTGCCAGCAGTGGATGGAGGGGGGGAGAGACCCAGTACTTC
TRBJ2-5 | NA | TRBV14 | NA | CASSQFEETQYF | TGTGCCAGCAGCCAGTTCGAAGAGACCCAGTACTTC
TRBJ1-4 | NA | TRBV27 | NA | CASSPLNEKLFF | TGTGCCAGCAGTCCACTTAATGAAAAACTGTTTTTT
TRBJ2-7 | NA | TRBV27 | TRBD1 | CASTKTGKVYEQYF | TGTGCCAGCACCAAGACAGGGAAGGTCTACGAGCAGTACTTC
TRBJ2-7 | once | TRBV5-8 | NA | CASRHPAGEQYF | TGTGCCAGCAGACACCCGGCGGGGGAGCAGTACTTC
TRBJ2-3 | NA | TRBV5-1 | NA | CASSLGGGGGTDTQYF | TGCGCCAGCAGCTTGGGAGGGGGAGGAGGCACAGATACGCAGTATTTT
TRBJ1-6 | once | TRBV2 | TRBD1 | CASSEGTGRRRTPLHF | TGTGCCAGCAGTGAGGGGACAGGGCGGCGGAGGACACCCCTCCACTTT
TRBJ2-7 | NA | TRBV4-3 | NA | CASSQEGGGAHEQYF | TGCGCCAGCAGCCAAGAAGGGGGAGGGGCCCACGAGCAGTACTTC
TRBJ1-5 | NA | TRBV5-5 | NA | CASSGGSLIYNQPQHF | TGTGCCAGCAGCGGCGGCTCACTAATCTACAATCAGCCCCAGCATTTT
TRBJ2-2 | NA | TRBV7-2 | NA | CASSFQSNTGELFF | TGTGCCAGCAGCTTTCAATCGAACACCGGGGAGCTGTTTTTT
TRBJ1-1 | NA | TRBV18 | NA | CASSPSIQTNTEAFF | TGTGCCAGCTCACCAAGTATCCAGACGAACACTGAAGCTTTCTTT
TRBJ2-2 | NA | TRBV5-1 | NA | CASSSGENTGELFF | TGCGCCAGCAGCTCGGGTGAGAACACCGGGGAGCTGTTTTTT
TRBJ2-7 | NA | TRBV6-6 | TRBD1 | CATRDSTYEQYF | TGTGCCACCCGGGACAGCACCTACGAGCAGTACTTC
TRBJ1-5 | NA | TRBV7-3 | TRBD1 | CATKTQGGIRNQPQHF | TGTGCCACCAAAACTCAGGGGGGGATAAGAAATCAGCCCCAGCATTTT
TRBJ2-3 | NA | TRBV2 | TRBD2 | CASTRGRASDTQYF | TGTGCCAGCACGCGCGGGAGGGCATCTGATACGCAGTATTTT
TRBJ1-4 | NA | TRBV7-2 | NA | CASSFSVQVEGNEKLFF | TGTGCCAGCAGCTTTTCTGTACAGGTGGAGGGTAATGAAAAACTGTTTTTT
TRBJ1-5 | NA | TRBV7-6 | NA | CASSISRWGSNQPQHF | TGTGCCAGCAGCATCAGCCGGTGGGGGAGCAATCAGCCCCAGCATTTT
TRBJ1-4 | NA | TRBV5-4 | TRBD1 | CASSLNRGNEKLFF | TGTGCCAGCAGCTTGAACAGGGGGAATGAAAAACTGTTTTTT
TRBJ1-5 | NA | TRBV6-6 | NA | CASSLNKESNQPQHF | TGTGCCAGCAGCCTCAACAAGGAGAGCAATCAGCCCCAGCATTTT
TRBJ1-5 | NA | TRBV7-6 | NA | CASSLAGGEPQHF | TGTGCCAGCAGCTTAGCGGGCGGGGAGCCCCAGCATTTT
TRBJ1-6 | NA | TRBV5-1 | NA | CASSSSRGDNSPLHF | TGCGCCAGCAGCTCTTCGCGGGGAGATAATTCACCCCTCCACTTT
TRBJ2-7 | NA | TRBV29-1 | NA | CSVGQTYEQYF | TGCAGCGTTGGGCAGACCTACGAGCAGTACTTC
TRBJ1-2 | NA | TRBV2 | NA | CASIIQGGYTF | TGTGCCAGCATAATTCAAGGCGGCTACACCTTC
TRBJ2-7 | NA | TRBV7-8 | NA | CASSLGSWSYEQYF | TGTGCCAGCAGCTTAGGATCGTGGTCCTACGAGCAGTACTTC
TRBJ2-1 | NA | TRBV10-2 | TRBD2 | CASLLAGAYNEQFF | TGCGCCAGCCTACTAGCGGGGGCCTACAATGAGCAGTTCTTC
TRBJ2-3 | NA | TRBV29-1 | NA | CSVRGTSTDTQYF | TGCAGCGTTAGGGGGACTAGCACAGATACGCAGTATTTT
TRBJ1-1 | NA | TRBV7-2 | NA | CASSTLKGGYTEAFF | TGTGCCAGCAGCACCCTAAAGGGGGGTTACACTGAAGCTTTCTTT
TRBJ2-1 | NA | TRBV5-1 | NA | CASSLEWGPYNEQFF | TGCGCCAGCAGCTTGGAATGGGGACCCTACAATGAGCAGTTCTTC
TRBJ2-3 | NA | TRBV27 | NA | CASRSGINTDTQYF | TGTGCCAGCAGATCCGGGATCAACACAGATACGCAGTATTTT